This T cell receptor beta chain was sequenced in a study of beta chain features in type 1 diabetes. CDR3 length equals 12 residues. Looked up from germline, CDR1 is MGHDK and CDR2 is SYGVNS. V lost 4 bases and J lost 6, with 9 bases in between. Study results and caveats: It was possible that PCR favored shorter templates, equally so in patients and controls.

The sequenced template was cDNA made from the entire isolated RNA. Sequencing was performed with immunoSEQ multiplex PCR; in TCRdb, only in-frame clones are kept and a portion is missing. The sample lists just over 600,000 clones, 15% to 18% occurring once. As regards this clone: Its matching antigen is unknown.

The rearrangement joins TRBV25-1 to TRBJ1-1, with D maybe TRBD1 (6 bases). Sequencing was carried out using naive CD4+ T cells from blood. This TCR was sampled from a man aged 18 to 29 in good health. DNA for the CDR3: TGTGCCAGCAGTGTAGGGGGAGCTGAAGCTTTCTTT. Protein: CASSVGGAEAFF.